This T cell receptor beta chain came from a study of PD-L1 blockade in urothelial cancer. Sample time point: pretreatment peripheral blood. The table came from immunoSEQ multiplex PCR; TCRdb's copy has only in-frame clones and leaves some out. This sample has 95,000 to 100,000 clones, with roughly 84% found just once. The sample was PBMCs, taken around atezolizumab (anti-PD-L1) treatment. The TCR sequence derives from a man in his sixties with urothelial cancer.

CDR3 loop: CASSQGQGLAAYTQYF. CDR3 coding DNA: TGTGCCAGCAGTCAGGGTCAGGGACTAGCGGCCTATACGCAGTATTTT. The chain couples TRBV28 to TRBJ2-3; 11 bases agree with TRBD2. Germline values: CDR1 MDHEN, CDR2 SYDVKM. The CDR3 is 16 residues long. V lost 5 bases to trimming and J lost 7 bases; unmatched junction nucleotides: 11.